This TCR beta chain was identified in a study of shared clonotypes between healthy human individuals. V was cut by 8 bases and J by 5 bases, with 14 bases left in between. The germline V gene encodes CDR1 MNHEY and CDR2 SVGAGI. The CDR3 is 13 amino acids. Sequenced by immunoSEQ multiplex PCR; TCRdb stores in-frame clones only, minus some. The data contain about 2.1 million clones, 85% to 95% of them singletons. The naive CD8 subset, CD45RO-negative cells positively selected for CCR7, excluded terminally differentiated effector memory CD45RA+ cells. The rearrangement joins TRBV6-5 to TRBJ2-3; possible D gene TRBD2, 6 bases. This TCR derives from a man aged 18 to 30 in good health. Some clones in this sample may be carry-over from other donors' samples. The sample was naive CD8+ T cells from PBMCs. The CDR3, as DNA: TGTGCCAGCTCGCGGGACGGGGTAGATACGCAGTATTTT. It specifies CASSRDGVDTQYF.